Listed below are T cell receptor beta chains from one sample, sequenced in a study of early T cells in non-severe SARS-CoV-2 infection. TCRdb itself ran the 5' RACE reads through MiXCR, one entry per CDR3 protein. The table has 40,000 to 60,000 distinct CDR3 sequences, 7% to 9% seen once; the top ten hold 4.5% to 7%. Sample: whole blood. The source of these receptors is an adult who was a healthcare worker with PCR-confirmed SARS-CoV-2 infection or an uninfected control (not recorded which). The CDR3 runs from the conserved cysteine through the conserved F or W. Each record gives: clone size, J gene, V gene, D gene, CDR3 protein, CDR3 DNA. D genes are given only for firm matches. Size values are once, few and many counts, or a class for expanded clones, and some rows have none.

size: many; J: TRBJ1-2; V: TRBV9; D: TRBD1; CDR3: CASSAEQGAPGYTF; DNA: TGTGCCAGCAGCGCCGAACAGGGGGCGCCTGGCTACACCTTC
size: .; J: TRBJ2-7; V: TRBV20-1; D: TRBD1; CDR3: CSANTGTGTYEQYF; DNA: TGCAGTGCAAATACCGGGACAGGGACCTACGAGCAGTACTTC
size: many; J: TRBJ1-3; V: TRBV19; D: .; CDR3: CASSLTGTLRRGNTIYF; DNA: TGTGCCAGTAGTCTTACCGGGACCCTAAGAAGAGGAAACACCATATATTTT
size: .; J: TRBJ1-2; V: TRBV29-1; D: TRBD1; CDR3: CSVTGGYGYTF; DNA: TGCAGCGTCACAGGGGGCTATGGCTACACCTTC
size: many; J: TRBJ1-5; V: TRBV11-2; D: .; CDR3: CASSLDGGDQPQHF; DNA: TGTGCCAGCAGCTTAGATGGGGGAGATCAGCCCCAGCATTTT
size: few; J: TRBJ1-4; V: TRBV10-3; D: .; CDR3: CAISESAAANEKLFF; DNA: TGTGCCATCAGTGAGTCGGCAGCCGCTAATGAAAAACTGTTTTTT
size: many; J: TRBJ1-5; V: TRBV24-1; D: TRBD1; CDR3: CATSDWQGDQPQHF; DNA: TGTGCCACCAGTGATTGGCAGGGGGATCAGCCCCAGCATTTT
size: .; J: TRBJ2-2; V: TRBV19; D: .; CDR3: CASSIIGSGELFF; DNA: TGTGCCAGTAGTATAATAGGGTCCGGGGAGCTGTTTTTT
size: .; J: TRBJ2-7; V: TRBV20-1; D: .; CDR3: CSARQRYEQYF; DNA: TGCAGTGCACGACAGCGCTACGAGCAGTACTTC
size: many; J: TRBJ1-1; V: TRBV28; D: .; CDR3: CASSLAVGSEAFF; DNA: TGTGCCAGCAGTTTGGCAGTAGGCTCTGAAGCTTTCTTT
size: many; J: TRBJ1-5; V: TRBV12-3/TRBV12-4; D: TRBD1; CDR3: CASSPRTGRDQPQHF; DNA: TGTGCCAGCAGTCCCCGGACAGGGCGGGATCAGCCCCAGCATTTT
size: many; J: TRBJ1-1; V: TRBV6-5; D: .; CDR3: CASSYQGTVEAFF; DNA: TGTGCCAGCAGTTACCAAGGGACCGTCGAAGCTTTCTTT
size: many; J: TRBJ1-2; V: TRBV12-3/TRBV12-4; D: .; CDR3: CASSFAGGGGYTF; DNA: TGTGCCAGCAGTTTTGCGGGGGGAGGTGGCTACACCTTC
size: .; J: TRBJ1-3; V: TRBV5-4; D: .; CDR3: CASSRLDGTIYF; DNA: TGTGCCAGCAGCCGTTTGGACGGCACCATATATTTT
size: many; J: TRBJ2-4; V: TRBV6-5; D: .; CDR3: CASSYSMDRKNIQYF; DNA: TGTGCCAGCAGTTACTCGATGGACCGCAAAAACATTCAGTACTTC
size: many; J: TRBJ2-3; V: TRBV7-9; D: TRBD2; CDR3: CASSLPAGGSKDTQYF; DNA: TGTGCCAGCAGCTTACCAGCGGGGGGTTCAAAAGATACGCAGTATTTT
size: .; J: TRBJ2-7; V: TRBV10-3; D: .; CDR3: CAISRDISYEQYF; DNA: TGTGCCATCAGTAGGGACATCTCCTACGAGCAGTACTTC
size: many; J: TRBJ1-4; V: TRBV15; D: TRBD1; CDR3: CATSSRGTTNEKLFF; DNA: TGTGCCACCAGCAGCAGGGGGACGACTAATGAAAAACTGTTTTTT
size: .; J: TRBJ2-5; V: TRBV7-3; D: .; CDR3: CASSPQGRKETQYF; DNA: TGTGCCAGCAGCCCACAAGGACGGAAAGAGACCCAGTACTTC
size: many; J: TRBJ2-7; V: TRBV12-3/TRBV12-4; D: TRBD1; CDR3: CASSADRVYEQYF; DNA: TGTGCCAGCAGTGCCGACAGGGTCTACGAGCAGTACTTC
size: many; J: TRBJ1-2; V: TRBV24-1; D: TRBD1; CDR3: CATSDPGQGYGYTF; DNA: TGTGCCACCAGTGACCCTGGACAGGGCTATGGCTACACCTTC
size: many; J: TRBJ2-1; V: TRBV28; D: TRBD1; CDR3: CASSGPGQGTYNEQFF; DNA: TGTGCCAGCAGTGGGCCGGGACAGGGCACCTACAATGAGCAGTTCTTC
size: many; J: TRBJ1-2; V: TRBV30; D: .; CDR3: CAWSVGVFTVFYTF; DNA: TGTGCCTGGAGTGTTGGGGTTTTCACCGTATTCTACACCTTC
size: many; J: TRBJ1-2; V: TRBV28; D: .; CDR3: CASSFRLGGYGYTF; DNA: TGTGCCAGCAGTTTCCGTCTCGGGGGCTATGGCTACACCTTC
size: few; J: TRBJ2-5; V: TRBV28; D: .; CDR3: CASSLLTEETQYF; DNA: TGTGCCAGCAGTCTCCTGACGGAAGAGACCCAGTACTTC
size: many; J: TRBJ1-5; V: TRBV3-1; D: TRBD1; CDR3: CASSQDGQGGQPQHF; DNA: TGTGCCAGCAGCCAAGACGGACAGGGGGGTCAGCCCCAGCATTTT
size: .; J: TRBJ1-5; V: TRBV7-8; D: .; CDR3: CASSPLNSNQPQHF; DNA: TGTGCCAGCAGCCCACTGAATAGCAATCAGCCCCAGCATTTT
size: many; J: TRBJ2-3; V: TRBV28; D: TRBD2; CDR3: CASTSGGPRDTQYF; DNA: TGTGCCAGCACGAGCGGGGGCCCCCGGGATACGCAGTATTTT
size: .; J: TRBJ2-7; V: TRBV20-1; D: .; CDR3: CSARARQSHVAEQYF; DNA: TGCAGTGCTAGAGCCCGACAGTCCCATGTGGCAGAGCAGTACTTC
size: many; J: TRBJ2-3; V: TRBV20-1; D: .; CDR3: CSARGRKNTDTQYF; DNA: TGCAGTGCTAGAGGACGGAAAAACACAGATACGCAGTATTTT
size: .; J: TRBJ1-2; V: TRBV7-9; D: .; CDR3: CASSFVGGYGYTF; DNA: TGTGCCAGCAGCTTTGTCGGGGGCTATGGCTACACCTTC
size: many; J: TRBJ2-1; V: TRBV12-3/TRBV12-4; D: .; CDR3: CASSFIRGFYNEQFF; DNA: TGTGCCAGCAGTTTTATACGGGGGTTCTACAATGAGCAGTTCTTC
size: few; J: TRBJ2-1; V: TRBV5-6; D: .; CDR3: CASSYAQRSYNEQFF; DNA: TGTGCCAGCAGCTATGCTCAACGTTCATACAATGAGCAGTTCTTC